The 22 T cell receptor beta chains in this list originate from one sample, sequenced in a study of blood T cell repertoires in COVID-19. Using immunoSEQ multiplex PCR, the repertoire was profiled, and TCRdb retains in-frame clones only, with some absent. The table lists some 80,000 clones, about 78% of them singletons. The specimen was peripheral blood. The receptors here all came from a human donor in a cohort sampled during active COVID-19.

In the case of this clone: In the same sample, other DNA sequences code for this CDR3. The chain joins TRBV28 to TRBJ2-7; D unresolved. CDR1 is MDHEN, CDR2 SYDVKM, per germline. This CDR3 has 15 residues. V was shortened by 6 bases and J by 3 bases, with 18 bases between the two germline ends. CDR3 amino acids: CASSPPGQAFYEQYF. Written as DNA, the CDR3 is TGTGCCAGCAGCCCTCCGGGTCAAGCCTTCTACGAGCAGTACTTC.

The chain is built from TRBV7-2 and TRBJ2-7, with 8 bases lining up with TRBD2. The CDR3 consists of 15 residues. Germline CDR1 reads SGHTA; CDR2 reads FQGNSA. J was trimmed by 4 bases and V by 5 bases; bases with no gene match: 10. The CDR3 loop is CASSPGSGIGYEQYV. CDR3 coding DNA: TGTGCCAGCAGCCCTGGTAGCGGGATCGGATACGAGCAGTACGTC.

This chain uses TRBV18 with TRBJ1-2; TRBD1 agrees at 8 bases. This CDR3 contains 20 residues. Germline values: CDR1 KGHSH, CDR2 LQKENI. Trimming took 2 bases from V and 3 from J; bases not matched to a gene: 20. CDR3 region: CASSPDIILRQGSLHYGYTF. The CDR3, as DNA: TGTGCCAGCTCACCAGATATCATTCTCAGACAGGGGTCCTTACACTATGGCTACACCTTC.

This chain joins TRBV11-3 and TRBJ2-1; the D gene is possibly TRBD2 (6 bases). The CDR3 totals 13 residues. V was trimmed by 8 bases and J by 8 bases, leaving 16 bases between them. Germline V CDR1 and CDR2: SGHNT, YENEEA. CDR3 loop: CASRGTPKDEQFF. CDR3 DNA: TGTGCCAGCCGAGGGACTCCCAAGGATGAGCAGTTCTTC.

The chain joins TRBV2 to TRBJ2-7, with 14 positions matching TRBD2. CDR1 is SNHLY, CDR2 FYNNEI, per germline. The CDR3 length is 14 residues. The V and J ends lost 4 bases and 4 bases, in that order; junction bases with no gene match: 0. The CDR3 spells CASSGTSGRYEQYV. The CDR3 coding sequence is TGTGCCAGCAGTGGGACTAGCGGGAGGTACGAGCAGTACGTC.

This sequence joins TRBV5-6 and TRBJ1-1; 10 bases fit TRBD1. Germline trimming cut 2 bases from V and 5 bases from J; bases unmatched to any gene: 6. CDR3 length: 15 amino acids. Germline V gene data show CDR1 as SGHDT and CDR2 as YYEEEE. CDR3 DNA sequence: TGTGCCAGCAGCTTCCGGACAGGGGGAGAGACTGAAGCTTTCTTT. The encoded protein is CASSFRTGGETEAFF.

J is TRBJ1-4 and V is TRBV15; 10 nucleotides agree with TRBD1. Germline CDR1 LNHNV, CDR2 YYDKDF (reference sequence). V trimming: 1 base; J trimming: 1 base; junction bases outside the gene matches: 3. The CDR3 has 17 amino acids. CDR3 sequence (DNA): TGTGCCACCAGCAGAGCCCGGACAGGGGGAACTAATGAAAAACTGTTTTTT. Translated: CATSRARTGGTNEKLFF.

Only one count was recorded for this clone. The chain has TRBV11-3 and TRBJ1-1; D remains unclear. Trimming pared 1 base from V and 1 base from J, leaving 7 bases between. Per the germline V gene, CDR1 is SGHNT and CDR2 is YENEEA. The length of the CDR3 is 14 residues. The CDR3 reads CASSLVLSNTEAFF. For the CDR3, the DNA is TGTGCCAGCAGCTTAGTTCTTTCGAACACTGAAGCTTTCTTT.

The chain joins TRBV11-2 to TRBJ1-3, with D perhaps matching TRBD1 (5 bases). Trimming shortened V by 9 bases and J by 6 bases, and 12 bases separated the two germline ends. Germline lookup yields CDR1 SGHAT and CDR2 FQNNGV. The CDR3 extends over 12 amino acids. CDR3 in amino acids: CARGGSSNTIYF. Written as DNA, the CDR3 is TGTGCCAGGGGGGGGTCATCAAACACCATATATTTT.

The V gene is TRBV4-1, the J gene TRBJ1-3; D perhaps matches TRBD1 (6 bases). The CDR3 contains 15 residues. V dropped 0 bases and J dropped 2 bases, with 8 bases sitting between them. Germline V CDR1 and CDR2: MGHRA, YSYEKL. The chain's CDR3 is CASSQDRGAGNTIYF. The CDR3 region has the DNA TGCGCCAGCAGCCAAGACAGGGGCGCTGGAAACACCATATATTTT.

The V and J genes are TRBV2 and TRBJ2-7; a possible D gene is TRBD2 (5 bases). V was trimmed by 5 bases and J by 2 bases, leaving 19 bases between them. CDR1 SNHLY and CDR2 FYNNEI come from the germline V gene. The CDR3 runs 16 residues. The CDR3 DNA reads TGTGCCAGCAGTCGGTCGGCGGGTAGTAACCCCTACGAGCAGTACTTC. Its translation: CASSRSAGSNPYEQYF. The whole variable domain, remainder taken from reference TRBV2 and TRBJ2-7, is EPEVTQTPSHQVTQMGQEVILRCVPISNHLYFYWYRQILGQKVEFLVSFYNNEISEKSEIFDDQFSVERPDGSNFTLKIRSTKLEDSAMYFCASSRSAGSNPYEQYFGPGTRLTVT.

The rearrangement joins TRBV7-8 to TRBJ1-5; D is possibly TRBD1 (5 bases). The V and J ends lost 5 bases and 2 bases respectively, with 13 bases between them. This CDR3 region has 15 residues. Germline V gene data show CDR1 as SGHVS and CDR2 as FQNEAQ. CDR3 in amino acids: CASSPGGGGNQPQHF. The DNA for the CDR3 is TGTGCCAGCAGCCCCGGGGGGGGAGGCAATCAGCCCCAGCATTTT.

CDR3 residues: CASSPRTSGGYNEQFF. Here the CDR3 DNA reads TGTGCCAGCAGTCCACGGACTAGCGGGGGGTACAATGAGCAGTTCTTC. V usage is TRBV27 and J usage is TRBJ2-1, with 14 bases fitting TRBD2. CDR1 MNHEY and CDR2 SMNVEV come from the germline V gene (reference sequence). J lost 4 bases, V lost 5 bases, and 4 bases had no gene match. The CDR3 consists of 16 residues.

CDR3 coding DNA: TGTGCCAGCAGTTCTTTGCGGGAGACCCAGTACTTC. Protein sequence: CASSSLRETQYF. J is TRBJ2-5 and V is TRBV7-9; no reliable D call. The CDR3 is 12 residues long. The germline V gene has CDR1 SEHNR and CDR2 FQNEAQ (reference sequence). V lost 6 bases, J lost 5 bases, and 10 bases lay in between.

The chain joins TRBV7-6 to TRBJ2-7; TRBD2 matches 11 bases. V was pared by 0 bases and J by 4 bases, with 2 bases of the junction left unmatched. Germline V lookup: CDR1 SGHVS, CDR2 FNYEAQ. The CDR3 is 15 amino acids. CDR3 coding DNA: TGTGCCAGCAGCTTAGCAACTAGCGGGGGATACGAGCAGTACTTC. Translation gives CASSLATSGGYEQYF.

The CDR3 sequence is CATKKTGVGETQYF. The DNA for the CDR3 is TGTGCCACGAAAAAAACAGGGGTAGGGGAGACCCAGTACTTC. V gene TRBV15 combines with J gene TRBJ2-5; 7 bases are a match to TRBD1. Per the germline V gene, CDR1 is LNHNV and CDR2 is YYDKDF (reference sequence). The V segment lost 9 bases and the J segment 5 bases; nucleotides outside the gene matches: 12. There are 14 residues in the CDR3.

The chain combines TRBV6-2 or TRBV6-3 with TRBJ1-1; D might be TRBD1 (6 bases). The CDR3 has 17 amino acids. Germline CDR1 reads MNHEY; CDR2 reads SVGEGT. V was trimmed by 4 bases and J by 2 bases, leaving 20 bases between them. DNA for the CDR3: TGTGCCAGCAGTTCGCGACAGGATTGGGCCCGTAACACTGAAGCTTTCTTT. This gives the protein CASSSRQDWARNTEAFF.

This CDR3 is CASRPRQGSLSGYTF. The CDR3 nucleotides are TGTGCCAGCAGACCGAGACAGGGTAGTCTCTCTGGCTACACCTTC. The rearrangement uses TRBV5-4 and TRBJ1-2, with TRBD1 matching 7 bases. CDR3 size: 15 residues. Germline V CDR1 and CDR2: SGHNT, YYREEE (reference sequence). The V gene end was trimmed by 5 bases and the J gene end by 7 bases; junction bases not matched to a gene: 14.

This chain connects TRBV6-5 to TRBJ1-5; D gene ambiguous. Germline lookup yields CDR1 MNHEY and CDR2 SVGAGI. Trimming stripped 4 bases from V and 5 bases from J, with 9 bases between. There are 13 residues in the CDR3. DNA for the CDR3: TGTGCCAGCAGTTCGACACATTATCAGCCCCAGCATTTT. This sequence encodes CASSSTHYQPQHF.

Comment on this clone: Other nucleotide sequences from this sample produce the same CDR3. The CDR3 is CASSEQGWETQYF. CDR3 bases: TGTGCCAGCAGCGAACAGGGTTGGGAGACCCAGTACTTC. The gene calls are TRBV27 and TRBJ2-5; D is possibly TRBD1 (6 bases). The V end was cut by 6 bases, the J end by 5 bases, with 13 bases between. CDR3 length equals 13 residues. CDR1 is MNHEY, CDR2 SMNVEV, per germline (reference sequence).

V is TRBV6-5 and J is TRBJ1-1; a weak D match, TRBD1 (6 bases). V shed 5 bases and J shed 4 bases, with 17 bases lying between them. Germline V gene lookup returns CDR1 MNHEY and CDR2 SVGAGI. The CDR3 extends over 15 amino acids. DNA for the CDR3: TGTGCCAGCAGTCCCTCGGACAGTTTAGGCACTGAAGCTTTCTTT. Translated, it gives CASSPSDSLGTEAFF.

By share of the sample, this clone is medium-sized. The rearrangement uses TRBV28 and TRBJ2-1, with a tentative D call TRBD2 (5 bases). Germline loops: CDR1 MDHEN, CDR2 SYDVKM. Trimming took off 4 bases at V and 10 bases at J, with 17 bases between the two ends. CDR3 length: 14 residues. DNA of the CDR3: TGTGCCAGCAGTTCCGGCGAGGGCCTCCGGGAGCAGTTCTTC. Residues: CASSSGEGLREQFF.